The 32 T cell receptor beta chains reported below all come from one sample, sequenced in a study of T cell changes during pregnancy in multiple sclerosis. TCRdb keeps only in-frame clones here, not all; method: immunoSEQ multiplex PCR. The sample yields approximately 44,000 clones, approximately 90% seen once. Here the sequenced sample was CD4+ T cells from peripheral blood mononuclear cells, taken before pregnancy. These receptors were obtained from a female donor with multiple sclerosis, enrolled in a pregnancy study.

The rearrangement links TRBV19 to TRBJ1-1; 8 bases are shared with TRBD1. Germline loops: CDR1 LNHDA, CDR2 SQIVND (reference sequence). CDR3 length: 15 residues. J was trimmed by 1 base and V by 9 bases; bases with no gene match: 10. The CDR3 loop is CASQTGVGRNTEAFF. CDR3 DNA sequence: TGTGCCAGCCAGACAGGGGTCGGCCGGAACACTGAAGCTTTCTTT.

The chain's CDR3 is CASGGPDRGEEKLFF. DNA for the CDR3: TGTGCCAGCGGGGGCCCGGACAGGGGAGAAGAAAAACTGTTTTTT. This rearrangement joins TRBV7-9 to TRBJ1-4; 9 bases line up with TRBD1. The germline CDR1 and CDR2 sequences are SEHNR and FQNEAQ (reference sequence). The V and J ends lost 8 bases and 8 bases, in that order; junction bases with no gene match: 12. There are 15 residues in the CDR3.

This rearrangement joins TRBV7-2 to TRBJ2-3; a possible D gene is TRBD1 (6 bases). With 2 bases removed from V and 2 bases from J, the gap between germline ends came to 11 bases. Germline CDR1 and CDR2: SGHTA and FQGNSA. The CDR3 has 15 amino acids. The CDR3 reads CASSLTGGFTDTQYF. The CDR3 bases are TGTGCCAGCAGCTTAACTGGGGGCTTCACAGATACGCAGTATTTT.

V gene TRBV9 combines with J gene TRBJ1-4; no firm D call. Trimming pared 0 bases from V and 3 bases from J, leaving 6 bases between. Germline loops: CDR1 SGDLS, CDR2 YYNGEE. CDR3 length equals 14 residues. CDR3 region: CASSVGQANEKLFF. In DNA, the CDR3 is TGTGCCAGCAGCGTAGGGCAAGCTAATGAAAAACTGTTTTTT.

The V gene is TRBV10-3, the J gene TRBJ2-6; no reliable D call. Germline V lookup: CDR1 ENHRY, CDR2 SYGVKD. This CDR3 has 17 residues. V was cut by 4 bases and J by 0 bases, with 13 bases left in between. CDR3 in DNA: TGTGCCATCAGTGGGAGACCCCTCGGCTCTGGGGCCAACGTCCTGACTTTC. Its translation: CAISGRPLGSGANVLTF.

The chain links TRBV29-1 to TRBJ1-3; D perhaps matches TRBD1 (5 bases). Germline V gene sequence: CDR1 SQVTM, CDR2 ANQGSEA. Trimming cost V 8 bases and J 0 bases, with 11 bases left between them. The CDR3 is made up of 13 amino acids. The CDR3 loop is CSYRGFSGNTIYF. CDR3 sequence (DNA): TGCAGCTATAGGGGTTTCTCTGGAAACACCATATATTTT.

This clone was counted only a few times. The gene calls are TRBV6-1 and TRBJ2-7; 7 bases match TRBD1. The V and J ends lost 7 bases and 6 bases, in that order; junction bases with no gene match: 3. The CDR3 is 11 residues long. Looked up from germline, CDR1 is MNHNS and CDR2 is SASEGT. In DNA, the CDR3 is TGTGCCAGCACCCGGGACAGCGAGCAGTACTTC. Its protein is CASTRDSEQYF.

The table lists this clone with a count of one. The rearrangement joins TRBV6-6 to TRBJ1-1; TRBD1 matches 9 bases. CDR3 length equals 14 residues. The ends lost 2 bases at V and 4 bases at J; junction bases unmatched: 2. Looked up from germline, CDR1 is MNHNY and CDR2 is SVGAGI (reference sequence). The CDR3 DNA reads TGTGCCAGCAGTTACCGGGACAGGGTCACTGAAGCTTTCTTT. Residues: CASSYRDRVTEAFF.

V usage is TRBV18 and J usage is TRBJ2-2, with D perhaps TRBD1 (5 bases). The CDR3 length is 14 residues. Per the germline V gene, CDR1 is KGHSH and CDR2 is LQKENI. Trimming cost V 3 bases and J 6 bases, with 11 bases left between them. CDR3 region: CASSPLQGPGELFF. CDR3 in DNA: TGTGCCAGCTCACCTCTGCAGGGCCCCGGGGAGCTGTTTTTT.

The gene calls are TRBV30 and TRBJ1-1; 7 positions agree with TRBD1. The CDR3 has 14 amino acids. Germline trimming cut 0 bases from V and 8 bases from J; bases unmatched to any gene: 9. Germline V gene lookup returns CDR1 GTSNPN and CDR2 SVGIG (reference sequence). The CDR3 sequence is CAWSVLQGRIEAFF. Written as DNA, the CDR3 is TGTGCCTGGAGTGTTCTACAGGGGCGAATCGAAGCTTTCTTT.

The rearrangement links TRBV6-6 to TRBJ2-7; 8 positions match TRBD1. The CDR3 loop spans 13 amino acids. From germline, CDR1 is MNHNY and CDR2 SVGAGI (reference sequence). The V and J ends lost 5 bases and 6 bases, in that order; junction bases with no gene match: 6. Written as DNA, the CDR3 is TGTGCCAGCAGTCTGGACAGGGTGGGCGAGCAGTACTTC. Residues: CASSLDRVGEQYF.

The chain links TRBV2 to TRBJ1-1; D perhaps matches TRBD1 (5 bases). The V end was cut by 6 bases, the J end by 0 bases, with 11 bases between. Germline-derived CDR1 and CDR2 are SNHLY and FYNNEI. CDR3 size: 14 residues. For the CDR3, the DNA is TGTGCCAGCAGGAAGACAGAGCTGAACACTGAAGCTTTCTTT. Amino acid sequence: CASRKTELNTEAFF.

CDR3 sequence reads: CASSQQGMGTDTQYF. The CDR3 DNA sequence: TGTGCCAGCAGCCAACAGGGTATGGGCACAGATACGCAGTATTTT. V is TRBV4-2 and J is TRBJ2-3; a weak D match, TRBD1 (5 bases). The V gene's germline CDR1 is LGHNA and CDR2 YNFKEQ. The CDR3 is 15 residues long. Deletions cut 2 bases from V and 1 base from J, with 10 bases between.

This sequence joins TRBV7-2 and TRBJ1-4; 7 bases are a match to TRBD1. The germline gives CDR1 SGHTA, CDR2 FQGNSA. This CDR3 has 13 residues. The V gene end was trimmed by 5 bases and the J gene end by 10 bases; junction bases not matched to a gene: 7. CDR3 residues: CASSPRGQTKLFF. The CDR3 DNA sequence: TGTGCCAGCAGCCCTAGGGGACAGACAAAACTGTTTTTT. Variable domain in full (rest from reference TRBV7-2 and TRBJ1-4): GAGVSQSPSNKVTEKGKDVELRCDPISGHTALYWYRQSLGQGLEFLIYFQGNSAPDKSGLPSDRFSAERTGGSVSTLTIQRTQQEDSAVYLCASSPRGQTKLFFGSGTQLSVL.

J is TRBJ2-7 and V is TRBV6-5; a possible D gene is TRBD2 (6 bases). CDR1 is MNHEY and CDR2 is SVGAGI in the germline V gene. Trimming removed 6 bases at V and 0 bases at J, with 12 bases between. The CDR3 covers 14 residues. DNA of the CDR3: TGTGCCAGCAGGGGACTGCTAAGCTCCTACGAGCAGTACTTC. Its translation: CASRGLLSSYEQYF.

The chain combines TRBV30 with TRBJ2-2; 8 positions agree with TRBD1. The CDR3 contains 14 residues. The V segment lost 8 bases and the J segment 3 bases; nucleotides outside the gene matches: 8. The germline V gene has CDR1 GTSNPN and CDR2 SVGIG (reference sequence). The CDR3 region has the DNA TGTGCCCGACATCAGGGGGCGGACACCGGGGAGCTGTTTTTT. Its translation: CARHQGADTGELFF.

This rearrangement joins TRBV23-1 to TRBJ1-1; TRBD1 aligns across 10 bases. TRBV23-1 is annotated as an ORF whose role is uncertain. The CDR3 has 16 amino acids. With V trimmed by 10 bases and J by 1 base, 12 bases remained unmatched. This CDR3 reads CANDRGPNSENTEAFF. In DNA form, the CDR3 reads TGCGCCAACGACAGGGGGCCAAATAGCGAGAACACTGAAGCTTTCTTT.

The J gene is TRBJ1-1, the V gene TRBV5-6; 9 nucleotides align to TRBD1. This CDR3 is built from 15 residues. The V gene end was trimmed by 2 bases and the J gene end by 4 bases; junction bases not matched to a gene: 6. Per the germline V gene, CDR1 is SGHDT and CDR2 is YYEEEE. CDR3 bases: TGTGCCAGCAGCTTTGCTGGGACAGGGCCCACTGAAGCTTTCTTT. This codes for CASSFAGTGPTEAFF. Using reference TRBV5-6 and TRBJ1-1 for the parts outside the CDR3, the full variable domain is DAGVTQSPTHLIKTRGQQVTLRCSPKSGHDTVSWYQQALGQGPQFIFQYYEEEERQRGNFPDRFSGHQFPNYSSELNVNALLLGDSALYLCASSFAGTGPTEAFFGQGTRLTVV.

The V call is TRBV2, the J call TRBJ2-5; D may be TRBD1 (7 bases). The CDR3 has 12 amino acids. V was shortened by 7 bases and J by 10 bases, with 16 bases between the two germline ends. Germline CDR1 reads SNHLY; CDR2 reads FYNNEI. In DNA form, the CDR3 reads TGTGCCAGCAATAACAGGGGAGGAGGCCAGTACTTC. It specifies CASNNRGGGQYF.

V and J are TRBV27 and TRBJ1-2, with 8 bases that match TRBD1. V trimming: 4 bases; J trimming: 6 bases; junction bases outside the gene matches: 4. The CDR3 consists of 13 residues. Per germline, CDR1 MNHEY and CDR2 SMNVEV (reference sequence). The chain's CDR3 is CASSWTGLNGYTF. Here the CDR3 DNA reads TGTGCCAGCAGTTGGACAGGGCTCAATGGCTACACCTTC.

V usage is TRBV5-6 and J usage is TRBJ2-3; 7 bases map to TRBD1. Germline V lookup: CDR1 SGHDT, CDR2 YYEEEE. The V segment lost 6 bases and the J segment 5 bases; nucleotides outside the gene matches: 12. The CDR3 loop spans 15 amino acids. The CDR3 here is CASIETGLPEDTQYF. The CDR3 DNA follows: TGTGCCAGCATTGAGACAGGGTTGCCTGAAGATACGCAGTATTTT.

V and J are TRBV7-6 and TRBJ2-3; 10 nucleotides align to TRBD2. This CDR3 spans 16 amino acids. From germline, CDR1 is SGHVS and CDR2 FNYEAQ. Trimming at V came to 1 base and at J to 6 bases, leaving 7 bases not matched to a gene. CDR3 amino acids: CASSLGAGGPGDTQYF. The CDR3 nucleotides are TGTGCCAGCAGCTTAGGAGCGGGGGGGCCTGGGGATACGCAGTATTTT. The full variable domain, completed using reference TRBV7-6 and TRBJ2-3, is GAGVSQSPRYKVTKRGQDVALRCDPISGHVSLYWYRQALGQGPEFLTYFNYEAQQDKSGLPNDRFSAERPEGSISTLTIQRTEQRDSAMYRCASSLGAGGPGDTQYFGPGTRLTVL.

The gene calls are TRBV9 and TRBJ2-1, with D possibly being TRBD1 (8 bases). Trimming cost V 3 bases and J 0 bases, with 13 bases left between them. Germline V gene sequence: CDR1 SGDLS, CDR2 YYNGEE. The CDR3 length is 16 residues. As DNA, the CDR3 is TGTGCCAGCAGCGCACAGGGGGAGGGCTCCTACAATGAGCAGTTCTTC. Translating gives CASSAQGEGSYNEQFF.

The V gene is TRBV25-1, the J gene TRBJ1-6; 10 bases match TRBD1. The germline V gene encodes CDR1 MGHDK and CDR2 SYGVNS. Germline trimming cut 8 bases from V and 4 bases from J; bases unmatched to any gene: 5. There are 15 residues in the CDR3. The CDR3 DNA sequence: TGTGCCAGCGTCCGGACAGGGGGATATAATTCACCCCTCCACTTT. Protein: CASVRTGGYNSPLHF. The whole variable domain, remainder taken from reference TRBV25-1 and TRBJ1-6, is EADIYQTPRYLVIGTGKKITLECSQTMGHDKMYWYQQDPGMELHLIHYSYGVNSTEKGDLSSESTVSRIRTEHFPLTLESARPSHTSQYLCASVRTGGYNSPLHFGNGTRLTVT.

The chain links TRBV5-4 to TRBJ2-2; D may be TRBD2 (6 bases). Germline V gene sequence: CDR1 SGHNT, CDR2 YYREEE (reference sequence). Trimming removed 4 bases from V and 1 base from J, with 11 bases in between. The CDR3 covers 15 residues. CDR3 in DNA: TGTGCCAGCAGCCTCGGAGCGGGGAACACCGGGGAGCTGTTTTTT. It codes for CASSLGAGNTGELFF.

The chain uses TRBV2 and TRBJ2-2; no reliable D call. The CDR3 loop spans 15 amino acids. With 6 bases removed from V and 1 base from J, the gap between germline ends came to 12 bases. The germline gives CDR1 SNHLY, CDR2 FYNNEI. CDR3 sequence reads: CASRDGGLNTGELFF. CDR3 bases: TGTGCCAGCAGGGATGGCGGATTGAACACCGGGGAGCTGTTTTTT.

In DNA form, the CDR3 reads TGTGCCAGCAGGCGACTGAATAGCAATCAGCCCCAGCATTTT. It yields the protein CASRRLNSNQPQHF. The V and J genes are TRBV27 and TRBJ1-5; D remains ambiguous. Deletions cut 6 bases from V and 0 bases from J, with 9 bases between. CDR1 MNHEY and CDR2 SMNVEV come from the germline V gene (reference sequence). The CDR3 totals 14 residues.

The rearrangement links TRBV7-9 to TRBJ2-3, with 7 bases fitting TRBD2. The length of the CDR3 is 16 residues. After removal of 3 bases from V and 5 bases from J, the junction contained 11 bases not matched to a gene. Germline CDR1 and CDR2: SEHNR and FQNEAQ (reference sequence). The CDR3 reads CASSFLTSPNGDTQYF. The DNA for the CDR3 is TGTGCCAGCAGCTTTCTGACTAGCCCCAATGGAGATACGCAGTATTTT.

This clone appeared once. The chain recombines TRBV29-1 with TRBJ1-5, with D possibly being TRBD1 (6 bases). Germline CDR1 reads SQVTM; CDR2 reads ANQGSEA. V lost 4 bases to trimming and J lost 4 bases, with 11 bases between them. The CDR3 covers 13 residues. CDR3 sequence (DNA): TGCAGCGTTGCGGGGGGCGCGAATCAGCCCCAGCATTTT. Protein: CSVAGGANQPQHF.

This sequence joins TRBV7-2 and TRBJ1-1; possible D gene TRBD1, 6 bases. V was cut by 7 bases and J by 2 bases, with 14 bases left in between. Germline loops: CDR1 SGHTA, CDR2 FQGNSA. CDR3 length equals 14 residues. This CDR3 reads CASNKGHANTEAFF. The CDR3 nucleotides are TGTGCCAGCAACAAGGGACACGCAAACACTGAAGCTTTCTTT.

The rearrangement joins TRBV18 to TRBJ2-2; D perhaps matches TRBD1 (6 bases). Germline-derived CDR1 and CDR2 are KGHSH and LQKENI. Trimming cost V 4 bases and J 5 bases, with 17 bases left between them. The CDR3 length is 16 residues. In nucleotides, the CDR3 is TGTGCCAGCTCACAAACCTCACAGGGAAGGACCGGGGAGCTGTTTTTT. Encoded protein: CASSQTSQGRTGELFF.

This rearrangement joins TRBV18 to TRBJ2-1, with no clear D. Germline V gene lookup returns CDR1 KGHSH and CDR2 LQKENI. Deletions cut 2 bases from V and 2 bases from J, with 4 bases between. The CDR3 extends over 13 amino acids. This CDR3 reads CASSPNTYNEQFF. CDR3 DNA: TGTGCCAGCTCACCAAATACCTACAATGAGCAGTTCTTC.